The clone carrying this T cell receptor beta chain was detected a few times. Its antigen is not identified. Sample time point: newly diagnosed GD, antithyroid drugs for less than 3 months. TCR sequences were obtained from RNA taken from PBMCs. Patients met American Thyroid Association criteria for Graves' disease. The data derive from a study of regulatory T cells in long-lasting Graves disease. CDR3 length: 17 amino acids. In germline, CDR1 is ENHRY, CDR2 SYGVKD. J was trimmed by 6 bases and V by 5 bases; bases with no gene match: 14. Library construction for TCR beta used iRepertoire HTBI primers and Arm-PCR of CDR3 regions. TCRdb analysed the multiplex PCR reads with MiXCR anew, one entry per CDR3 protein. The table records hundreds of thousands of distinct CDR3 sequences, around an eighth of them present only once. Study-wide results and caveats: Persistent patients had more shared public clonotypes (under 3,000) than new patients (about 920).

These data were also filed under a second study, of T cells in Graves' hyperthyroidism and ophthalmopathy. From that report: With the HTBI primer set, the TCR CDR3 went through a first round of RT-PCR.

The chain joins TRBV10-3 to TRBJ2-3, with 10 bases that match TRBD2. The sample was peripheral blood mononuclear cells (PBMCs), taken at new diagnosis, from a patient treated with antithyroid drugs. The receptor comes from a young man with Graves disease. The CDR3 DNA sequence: TGTGCCATCAGTCTTCGCGGTAGCGGGAGGACGGTTGATACGCAGTATTTT. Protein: CAISLRGSGRTVDTQYF.